These 5 T cell receptor beta chains came from one sample sequenced in a study of Ad26.COV2.S vaccination and SARS-CoV-2 variants (dated by TCRdb to 2020 to 2023). The time point label corresponds to: individuals recovered from natural SARS-CoV-2 infection. Library creation used the immunoSEQ multiplex PCR assay. The table comes from immuneACCESS by way of TCRdb, which keeps in-frame sequences with V and J called. Part of the clones is missing from these tables; in studies checked, under half for an unresolved V gene and the rest for unknown reasons. This sample has 150,000 to 200,000 clones in its table, and roughly 89% of those were observed once. 5.9% of the sample goes to the ten largest clones. The sequenced sample was peripheral blood, obtained after recovery from COVID-19. The receptors here all came from a human donor who had recovered from COVID-19.

The chain joins TRBV5-1 to TRBJ2-7, with 15 positions matching TRBD2. The CDR3 covers 18 residues. CDR1 SGHRS and CDR2 YFSETQ come from the germline V gene. J lost 0 bases, V lost 0 bases, and 4 bases had no gene match. The CDR3 is CASSLAGTSGGFSYEQYF. CDR3 nucleotides: TGCGCCAGCAGCTTGGCCGGGACTAGCGGGGGGTTCTCCTACGAGCAGTACTTC.

The chain links TRBV7-2 to TRBJ1-5; D call uncertain. The V and J ends lost 2 bases and 6 bases respectively, with 8 bases between them. CDR1 is SGHTA and CDR2 is FQGNSA in the germline V gene. CDR3 size: 13 residues. The CDR3 DNA is TGTGCCAGCAGCTTAATGAGAGGTCAGCCCCAGCATTTT. Residues: CASSLMRGQPQHF.

This clone has only one observation. The J gene is TRBJ2-7, the V gene TRBV29-1; a possible D gene is TRBD1 (5 bases). Germline V gives CDR1 SQVTM, CDR2 ANQGSEA. Trimming removed 2 bases from V and 2 bases from J, with 13 bases in between. The CDR3 covers 14 residues. The CDR3 coding sequence is TGCAGCGTTGAATTGGGGCAAGGGGCCTACGAGCAGTACTTC. Protein: CSVELGQGAYEQYF.

The chain employs TRBV19 and TRBJ2-7, with D perhaps assigned TRBD1 or TRBD2 (5 bases each). The germline V gene encodes CDR1 LNHDA and CDR2 SQIVND (reference sequence). This CDR3 spans 13 amino acids. Between the trimmed V and J ends, which lost 10 bases and 1 base, there was a span of 14 bases. The CDR3 loop is CATAGTASYEQYF. CDR3 bases: TGTGCCACCGCCGGGACGGCGTCCTACGAGCAGTACTTC.

This rearrangement joins TRBV5-8 to TRBJ1-5, with D perhaps TRBD1 (5 bases). This CDR3 comprises 16 residues. Germline V gene sequence: CDR1 SGHTS, CDR2 YDEGEE. Trimming left V 3 bases short and J 0 bases short, with 13 bases between. In DNA, the CDR3 is TGTGCCAGCAGCTCTGTGGGGGGATATAGCAATCAGCCCCAGCATTTT. It specifies CASSSVGGYSNQPQHF.